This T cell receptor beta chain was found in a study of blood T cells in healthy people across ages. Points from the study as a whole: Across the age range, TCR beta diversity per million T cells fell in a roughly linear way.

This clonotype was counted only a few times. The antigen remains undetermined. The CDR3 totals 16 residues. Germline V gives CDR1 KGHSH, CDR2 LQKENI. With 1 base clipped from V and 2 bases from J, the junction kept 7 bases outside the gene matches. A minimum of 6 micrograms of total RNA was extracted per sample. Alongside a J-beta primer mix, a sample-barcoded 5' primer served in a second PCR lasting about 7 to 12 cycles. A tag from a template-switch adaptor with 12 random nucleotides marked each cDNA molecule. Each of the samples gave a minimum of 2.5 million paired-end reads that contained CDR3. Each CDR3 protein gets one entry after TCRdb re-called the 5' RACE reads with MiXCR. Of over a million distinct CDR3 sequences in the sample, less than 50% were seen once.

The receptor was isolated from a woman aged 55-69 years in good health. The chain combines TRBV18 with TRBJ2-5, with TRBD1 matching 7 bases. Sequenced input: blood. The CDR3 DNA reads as TGTGCCAGCTCACCACTCTTGGGACAGCGTCAAGAGACCCAGTACTTC. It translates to CASSPLLGQRQETQYF.